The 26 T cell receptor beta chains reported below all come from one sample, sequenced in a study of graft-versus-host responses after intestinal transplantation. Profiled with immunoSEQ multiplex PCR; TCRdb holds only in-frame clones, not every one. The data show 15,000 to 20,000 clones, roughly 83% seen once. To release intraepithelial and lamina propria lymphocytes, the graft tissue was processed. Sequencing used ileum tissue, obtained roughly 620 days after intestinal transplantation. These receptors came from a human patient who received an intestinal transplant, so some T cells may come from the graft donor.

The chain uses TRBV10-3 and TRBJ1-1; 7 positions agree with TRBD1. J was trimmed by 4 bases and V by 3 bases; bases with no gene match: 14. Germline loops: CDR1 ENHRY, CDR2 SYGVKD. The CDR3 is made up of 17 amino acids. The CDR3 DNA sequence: TGTGCCATCAGTGACCCTCTCCGGGGACAGTTGAGCACTGAAGCTTTCTTT. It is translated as CAISDPLRGQLSTEAFF.

CDR3 in amino acids: CASSFGSQETQYF. CDR3 DNA: TGTGCCAGCAGCTTCGGGTCGCAAGAGACCCAGTACTTC. The J gene is TRBJ2-5, the V gene TRBV7-6; the D is unclear. Germline V CDR1 and CDR2: SGHVS, FNYEAQ. Trimming shortened V by 3 bases and J by 2 bases, and 7 bases separated the two germline ends. CDR3 size: 13 residues.

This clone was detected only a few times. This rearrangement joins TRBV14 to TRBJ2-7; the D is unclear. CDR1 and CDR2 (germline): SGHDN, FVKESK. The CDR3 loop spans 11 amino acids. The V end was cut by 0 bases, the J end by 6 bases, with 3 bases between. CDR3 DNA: TGTGCCAGCAGCCAAGATGGCGAGCAGTACTTC. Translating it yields CASSQDGEQYF. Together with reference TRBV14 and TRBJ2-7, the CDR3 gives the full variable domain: EAGVTQFPSHSVIEKGQTVTLRCDPISGHDNLYWYRRVMGKEIKFLLHFVKESKQDESGMPNNRFLAERTGGTYSTLKVQPAELEDSGVYFCASSQDGEQYFGPGTRLTVT.

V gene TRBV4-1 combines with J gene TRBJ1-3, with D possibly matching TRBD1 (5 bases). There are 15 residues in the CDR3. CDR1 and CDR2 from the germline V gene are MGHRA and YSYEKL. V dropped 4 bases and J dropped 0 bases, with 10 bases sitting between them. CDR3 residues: CASSRDPNSGNTIYF. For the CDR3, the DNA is TGCGCCAGCAGCCGGGACCCAAACTCTGGAAACACCATATATTTT.

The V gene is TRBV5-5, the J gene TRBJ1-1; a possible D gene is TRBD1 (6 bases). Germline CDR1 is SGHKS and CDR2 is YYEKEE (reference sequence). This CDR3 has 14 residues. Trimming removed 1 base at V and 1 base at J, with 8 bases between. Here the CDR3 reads CASSLQGKNTEAFF. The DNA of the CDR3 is TGTGCCAGCAGCTTGCAGGGGAAGAACACTGAAGCTTTCTTT.

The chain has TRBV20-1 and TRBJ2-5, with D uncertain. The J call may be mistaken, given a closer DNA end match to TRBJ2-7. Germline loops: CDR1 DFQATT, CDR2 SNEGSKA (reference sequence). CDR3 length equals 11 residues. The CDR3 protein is CSARKAYEQYF. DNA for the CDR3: TGCAGTGCTAGGAAAGCCTACGAGCAGTACTTC.

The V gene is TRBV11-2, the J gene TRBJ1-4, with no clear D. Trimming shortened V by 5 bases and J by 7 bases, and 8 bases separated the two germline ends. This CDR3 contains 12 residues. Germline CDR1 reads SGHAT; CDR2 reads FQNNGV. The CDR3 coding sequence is TGTGCCAGCAGCCTCTCCCGTGAAAAACTGTTTTTT. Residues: CASSLSREKLFF.

The CDR3 DNA reads TGTGCCAGCAGTGAGAGAGGGTTTAGGGGCGATACGCAGTATTTT. Translating gives CASSERGFRGDTQYF. The chain recombines TRBV6-1 with TRBJ2-3; D possibly uses TRBD1 or TRBD2 (5 bases each). Germline assignment: CDR1 MNHNS and CDR2 SASEGT. V lost 3 bases and J lost 6, with 16 bases in between. This CDR3 region has 15 residues.

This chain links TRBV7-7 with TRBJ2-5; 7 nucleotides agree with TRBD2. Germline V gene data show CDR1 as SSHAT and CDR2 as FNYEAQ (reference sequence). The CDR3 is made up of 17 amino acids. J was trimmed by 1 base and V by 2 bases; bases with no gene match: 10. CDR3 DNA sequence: TGTGCCAGCAGCTTACCGCGAGCGGGGCCCGGCCAAGAGACCCAGTACTTC. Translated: CASSLPRAGPGQETQYF. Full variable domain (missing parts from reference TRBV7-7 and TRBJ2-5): GAGVSQSPRYKVTKRGQDVTLRCDPISSHATLYWYQQALGQGPEFLTYFNYEAQPDKSGLPSDRFSAERPEGSISTLTIQRTEQRDSAMYRCASSLPRAGPGQETQYFGPGTRLLVL.

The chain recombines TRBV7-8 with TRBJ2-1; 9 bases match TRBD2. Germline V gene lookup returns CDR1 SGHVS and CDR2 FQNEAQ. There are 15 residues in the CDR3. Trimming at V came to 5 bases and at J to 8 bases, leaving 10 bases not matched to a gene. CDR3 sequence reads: CASSPRAGGPYEQFF. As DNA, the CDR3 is TGTGCCAGCAGCCCCCGTGCGGGGGGGCCGTATGAGCAGTTCTTC.

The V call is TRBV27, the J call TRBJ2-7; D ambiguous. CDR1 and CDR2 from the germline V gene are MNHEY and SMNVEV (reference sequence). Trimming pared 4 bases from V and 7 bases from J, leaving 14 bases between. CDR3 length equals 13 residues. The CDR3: CASSSHLGGEQYF. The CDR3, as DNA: TGTGCCAGCAGTTCCCATCTCGGTGGGGAGCAGTACTTC.

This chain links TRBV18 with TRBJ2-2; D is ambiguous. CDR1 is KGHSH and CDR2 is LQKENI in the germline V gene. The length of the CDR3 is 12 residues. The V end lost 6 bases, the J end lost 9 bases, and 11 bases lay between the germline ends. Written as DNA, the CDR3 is TGTGCCAGCTCGATAACCCGACGGGAGCTGTTTTTT. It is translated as CASSITRRELFF.

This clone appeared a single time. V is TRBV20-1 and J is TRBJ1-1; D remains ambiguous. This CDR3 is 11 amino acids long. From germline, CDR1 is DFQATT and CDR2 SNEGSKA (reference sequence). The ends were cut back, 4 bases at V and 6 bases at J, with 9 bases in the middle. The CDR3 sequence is CSAKPIAEAFF. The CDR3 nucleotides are TGCAGTGCTAAGCCTATCGCTGAAGCTTTCTTT.

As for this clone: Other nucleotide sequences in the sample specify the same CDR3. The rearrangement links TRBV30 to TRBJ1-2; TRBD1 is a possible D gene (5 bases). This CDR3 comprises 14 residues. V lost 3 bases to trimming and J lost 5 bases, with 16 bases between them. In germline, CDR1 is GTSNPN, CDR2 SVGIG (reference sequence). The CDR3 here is CAWRARQGNYGYTF. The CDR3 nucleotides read TGTGCCTGGAGGGCACGGCAGGGAAATTATGGCTACACCTTC.

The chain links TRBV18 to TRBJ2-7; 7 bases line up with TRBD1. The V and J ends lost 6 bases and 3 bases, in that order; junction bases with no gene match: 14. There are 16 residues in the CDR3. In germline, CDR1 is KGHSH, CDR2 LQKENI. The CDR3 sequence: CASSPHRPGQNYEQYF. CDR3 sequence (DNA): TGTGCCAGCTCTCCTCACCGTCCGGGACAGAACTACGAGCAGTACTTC.

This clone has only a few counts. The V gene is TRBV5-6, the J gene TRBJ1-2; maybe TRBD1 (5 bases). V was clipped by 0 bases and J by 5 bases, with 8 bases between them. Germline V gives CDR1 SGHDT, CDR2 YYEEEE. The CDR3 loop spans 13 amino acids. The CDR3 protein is CASSLAGPYGYTF. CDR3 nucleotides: TGTGCCAGCAGCTTGGCGGGACCATATGGCTACACCTTC.

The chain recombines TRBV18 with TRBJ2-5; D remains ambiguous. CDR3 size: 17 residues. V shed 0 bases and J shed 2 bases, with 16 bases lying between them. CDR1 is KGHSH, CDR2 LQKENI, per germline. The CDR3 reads CASSPPNRRQVQETQYF. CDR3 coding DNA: TGTGCCAGCTCACCACCAAATCGACGGCAAGTACAAGAGACCCAGTACTTC. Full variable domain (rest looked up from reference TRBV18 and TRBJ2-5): NAGVMQNPRHLVRRRGQEARLRCSPMKGHSHVYWYRQLPEEGLKFMVYLQKENIIDESGMPKERFSAEFPKEGPSILRIQQVVRGDSAAYFCASSPPNRRQVQETQYFGPGTRLLVL.

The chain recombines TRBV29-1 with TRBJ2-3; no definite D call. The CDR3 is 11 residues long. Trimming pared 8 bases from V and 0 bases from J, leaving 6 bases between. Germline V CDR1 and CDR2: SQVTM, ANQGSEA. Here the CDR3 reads CSYTSTDTQYF. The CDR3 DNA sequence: TGCAGCTATACTAGCACAGATACGCAGTATTTT.

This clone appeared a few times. This CDR3 reads CASSLAGPLSETQYF. The CDR3 nucleotides are TGCGCCAGCAGCTTAGCGGGACCTTTGTCGGAGACCCAGTACTTC. V is TRBV5-1 and J is TRBJ2-5; 7 bases match TRBD2. The ends lost 2 bases at V and 5 bases at J; junction bases unmatched: 9. The CDR3 runs to 15 residues. Per germline, CDR1 SGHRS and CDR2 YFSETQ.

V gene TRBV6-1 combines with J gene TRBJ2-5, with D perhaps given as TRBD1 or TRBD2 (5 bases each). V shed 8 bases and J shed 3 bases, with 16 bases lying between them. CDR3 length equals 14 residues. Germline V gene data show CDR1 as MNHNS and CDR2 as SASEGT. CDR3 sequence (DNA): TGTGCCAGCCGGGACCCAGGGACGAAAGAGACCCAGTACTTC. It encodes CASRDPGTKETQYF.

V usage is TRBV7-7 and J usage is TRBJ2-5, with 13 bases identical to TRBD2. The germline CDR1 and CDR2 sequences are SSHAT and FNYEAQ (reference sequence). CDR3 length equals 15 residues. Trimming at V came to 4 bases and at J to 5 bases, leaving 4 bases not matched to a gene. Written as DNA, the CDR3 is TGTGCCAGCAGCTCGGGACTAGCGGGGCGGGAGACCCAGTACTTC. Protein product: CASSSGLAGRETQYF. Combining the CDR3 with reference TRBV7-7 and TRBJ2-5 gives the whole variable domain GAGVSQSPRYKVTKRGQDVTLRCDPISSHATLYWYQQALGQGPEFLTYFNYEAQPDKSGLPSDRFSAERPEGSISTLTIQRTEQRDSAMYRCASSSGLAGRETQYFGPGTRLLVL.

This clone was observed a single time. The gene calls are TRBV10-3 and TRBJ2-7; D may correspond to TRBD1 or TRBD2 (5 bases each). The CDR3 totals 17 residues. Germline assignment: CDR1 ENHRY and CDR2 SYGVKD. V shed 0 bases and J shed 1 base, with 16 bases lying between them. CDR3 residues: CAISESGGGRLSYEQYF. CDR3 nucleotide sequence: TGTGCCATCAGTGAGTCTGGGGGTGGGCGGCTGTCCTACGAGCAGTACTTC.

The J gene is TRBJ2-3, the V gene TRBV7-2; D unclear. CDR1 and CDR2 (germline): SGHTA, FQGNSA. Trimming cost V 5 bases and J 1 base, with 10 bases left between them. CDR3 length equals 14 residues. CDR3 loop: CASSKQKGTDTQYF. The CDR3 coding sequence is TGTGCCAGCAGCAAGCAAAAGGGCACAGATACGCAGTATTTT.

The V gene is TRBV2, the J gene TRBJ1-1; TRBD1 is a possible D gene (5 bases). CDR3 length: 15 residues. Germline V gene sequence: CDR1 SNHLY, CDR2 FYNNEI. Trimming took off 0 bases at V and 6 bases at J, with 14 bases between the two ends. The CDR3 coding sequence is TGTGCCAGCAGTGAAGCGCAGGGAGGAAGGGCTGAAGCTTTCTTT. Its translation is CASSEAQGGRAEAFF.

The CDR3 nucleotides read TGTGCCAGCAGCGTTAGCGGGGGCCAGACCGGGAGAGAGACCCAGTACTTC. Its translation is CASSVSGGQTGRETQYF. The chain has TRBV9 and TRBJ2-5, with TRBD2 identical over 9 bases. Losses at the gene ends were 2 bases for V and 4 bases for J; bases not matched to a gene: 12. This CDR3 region has 17 residues. From germline, CDR1 is SGDLS and CDR2 YYNGEE.

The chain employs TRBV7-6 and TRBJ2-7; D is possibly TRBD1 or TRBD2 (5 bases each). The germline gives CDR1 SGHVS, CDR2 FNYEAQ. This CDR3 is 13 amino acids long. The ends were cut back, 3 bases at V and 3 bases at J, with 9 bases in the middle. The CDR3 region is CASSLGPFYEQYF. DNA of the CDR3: TGTGCCAGCAGCTTGGGACCGTTCTACGAGCAGTACTTC.